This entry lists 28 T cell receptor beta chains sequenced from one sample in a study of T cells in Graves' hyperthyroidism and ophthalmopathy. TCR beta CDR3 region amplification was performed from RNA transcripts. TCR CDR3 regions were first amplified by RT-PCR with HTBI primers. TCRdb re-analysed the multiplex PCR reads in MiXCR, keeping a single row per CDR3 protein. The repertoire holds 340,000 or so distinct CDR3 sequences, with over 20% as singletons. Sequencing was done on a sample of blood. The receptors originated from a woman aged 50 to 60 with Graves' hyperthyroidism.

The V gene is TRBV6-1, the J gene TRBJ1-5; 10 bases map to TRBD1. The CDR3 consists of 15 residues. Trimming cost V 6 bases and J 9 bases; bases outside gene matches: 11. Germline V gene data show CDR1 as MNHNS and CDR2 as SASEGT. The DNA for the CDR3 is TGTGCCAGCAGCAGGACAGGGGGTATGGGAGGGCCCCAGCATTTT. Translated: CASSRTGGMGGPQHF.

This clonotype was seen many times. The chain's CDR3 is CASSEAGLGAYEQYF. DNA of the CDR3: TGTGCCAGCAGTGAAGCGGGACTAGGGGCCTACGAGCAGTACTTC. V is TRBV2 and J is TRBJ2-7, with 8 bases fitting TRBD2. This CDR3 is built from 15 residues. Germline V gene lookup returns CDR1 SNHLY and CDR2 FYNNEI. V was clipped by 0 bases and J by 2 bases; unmatched bases: 3. Combining the CDR3 with reference TRBV2 and TRBJ2-7 gives the whole variable domain EPEVTQTPSHQVTQMGQEVILRCVPISNHLYFYWYRQILGQKVEFLVSFYNNEISEKSEIFDDQFSVERPDGSNFTLKIRSTKLEDSAMYFCASSEAGLGAYEQYFGPGTRLTVT.

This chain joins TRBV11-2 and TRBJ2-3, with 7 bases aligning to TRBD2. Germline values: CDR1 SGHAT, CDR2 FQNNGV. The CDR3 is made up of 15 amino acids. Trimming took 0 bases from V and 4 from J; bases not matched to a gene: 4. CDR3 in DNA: TGTGCCAGCAGCTTAGAGCACCGGGGGGCAGATACGCAGTATTTT. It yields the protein CASSLEHRGADTQYF.

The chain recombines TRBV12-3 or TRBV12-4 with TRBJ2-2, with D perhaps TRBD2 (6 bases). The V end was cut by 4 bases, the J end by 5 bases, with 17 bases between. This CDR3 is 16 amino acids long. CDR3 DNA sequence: TGTGCCAGCAGTTCCCGGGTGGCGGGGAGGACCGGGGAGCTGTTTTTT. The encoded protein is CASSSRVAGRTGELFF.

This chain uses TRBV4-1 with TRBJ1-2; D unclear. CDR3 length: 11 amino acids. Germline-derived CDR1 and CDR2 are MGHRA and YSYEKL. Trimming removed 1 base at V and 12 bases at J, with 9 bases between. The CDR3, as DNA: TGCGCCAGCAGCCAAGCCCTCGGACACACCTTC. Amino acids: CASSQALGHTF.

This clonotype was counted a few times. CDR3 coding DNA: TGTGCCAGCAGTGAGTCAGGGGTCAACTATGGCTACACCTTC. This gives the protein CASSESGVNYGYTF. The chain has TRBV2 and TRBJ1-2; possible D gene TRBD1, 6 bases. The CDR3 is made up of 14 amino acids. Germline V gene data show CDR1 as SNHLY and CDR2 as FYNNEI. V was pared by 3 bases and J by 2 bases, with 10 bases between.

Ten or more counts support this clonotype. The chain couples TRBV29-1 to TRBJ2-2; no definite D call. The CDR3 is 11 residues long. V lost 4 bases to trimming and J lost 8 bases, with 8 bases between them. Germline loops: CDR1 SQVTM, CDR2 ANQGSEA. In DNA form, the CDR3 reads TGCAGCGTTGGCCACGGAGGGGAGCTGTTTTTT. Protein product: CSVGHGGELFF.

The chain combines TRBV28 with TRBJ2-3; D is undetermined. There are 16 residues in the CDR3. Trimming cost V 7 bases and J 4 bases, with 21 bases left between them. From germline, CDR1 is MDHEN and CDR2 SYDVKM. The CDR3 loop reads CASTGSVGPDADTQYF. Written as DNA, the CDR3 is TGTGCCAGCACCGGCTCGGTTGGGCCAGATGCAGATACGCAGTATTTT.

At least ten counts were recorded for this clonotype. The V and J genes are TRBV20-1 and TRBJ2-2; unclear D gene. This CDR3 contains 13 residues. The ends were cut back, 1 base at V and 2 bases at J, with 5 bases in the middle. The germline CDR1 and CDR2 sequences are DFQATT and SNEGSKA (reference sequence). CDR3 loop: CSARGQNTGELFF. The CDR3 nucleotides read TGCAGTGCTAGAGGGCAAAACACCGGGGAGCTGTTTTTT.

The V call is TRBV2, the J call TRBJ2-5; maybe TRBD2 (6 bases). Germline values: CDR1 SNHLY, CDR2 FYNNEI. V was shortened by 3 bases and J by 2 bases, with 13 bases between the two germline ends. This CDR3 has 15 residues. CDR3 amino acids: CASSDIGGPQETQYF. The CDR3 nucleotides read TGTGCCAGCAGTGATATCGGGGGACCTCAAGAGACCCAGTACTTC. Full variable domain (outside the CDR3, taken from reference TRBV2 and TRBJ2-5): EPEVTQTPSHQVTQMGQEVILRCVPISNHLYFYWYRQILGQKVEFLVSFYNNEISEKSEIFDDQFSVERPDGSNFTLKIRSTKLEDSAMYFCASSDIGGPQETQYFGPGTRLLVL.

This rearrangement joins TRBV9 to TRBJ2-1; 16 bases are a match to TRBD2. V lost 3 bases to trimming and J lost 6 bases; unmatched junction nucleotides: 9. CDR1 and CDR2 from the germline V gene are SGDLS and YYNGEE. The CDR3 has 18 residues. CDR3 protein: CASSERPGLAGGPNEQFF. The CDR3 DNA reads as TGTGCCAGCAGCGAGAGGCCGGGACTAGCGGGAGGGCCCAATGAGCAGTTCTTC.

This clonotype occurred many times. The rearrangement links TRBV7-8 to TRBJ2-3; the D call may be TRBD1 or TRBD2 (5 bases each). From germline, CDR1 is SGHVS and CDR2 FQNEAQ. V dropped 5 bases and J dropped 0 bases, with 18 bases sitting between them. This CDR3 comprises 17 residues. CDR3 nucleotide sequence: TGTGCCAGCAGCCACTGGGGGTCAGCAACTAGCACAGATACGCAGTATTTT. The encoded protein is CASSHWGSATSTDTQYF.

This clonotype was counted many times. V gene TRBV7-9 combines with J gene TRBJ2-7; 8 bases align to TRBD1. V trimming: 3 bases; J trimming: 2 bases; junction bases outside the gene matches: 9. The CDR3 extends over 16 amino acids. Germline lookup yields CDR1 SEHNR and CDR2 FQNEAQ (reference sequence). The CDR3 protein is CASSFPRDRITYEQYF. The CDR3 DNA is TGTGCCAGCAGCTTCCCTCGGGACAGGATAACCTACGAGCAGTACTTC. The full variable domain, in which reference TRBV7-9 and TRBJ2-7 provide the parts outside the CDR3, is DTGVSQNPRHKITKRGQNVTFRCDPISEHNRLYWYRQTLGQGPEFLTYFQNEAQLEKSRLLSDRFSAERPKGSFSTLEIQRTEQGDSAMYLCASSFPRDRITYEQYFGPGTRLTVT.

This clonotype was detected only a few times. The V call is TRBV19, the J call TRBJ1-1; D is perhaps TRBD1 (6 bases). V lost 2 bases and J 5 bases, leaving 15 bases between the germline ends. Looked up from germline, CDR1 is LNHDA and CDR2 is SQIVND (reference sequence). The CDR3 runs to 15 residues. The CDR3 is CASSISQWGLTEAFF. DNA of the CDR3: TGTGCCAGTAGTATAAGCCAATGGGGGCTGACTGAAGCTTTCTTT. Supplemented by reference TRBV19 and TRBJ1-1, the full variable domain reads DGGITQSPKYLFRKEGQNVTLSCEQNLNHDAMYWYRQDPGQGLRLIYYSQIVNDFQKGDIAEGYSVSREKKESFPLTVTSAQKNPTAFYLCASSISQWGLTEAFFGQGTRLTVV.

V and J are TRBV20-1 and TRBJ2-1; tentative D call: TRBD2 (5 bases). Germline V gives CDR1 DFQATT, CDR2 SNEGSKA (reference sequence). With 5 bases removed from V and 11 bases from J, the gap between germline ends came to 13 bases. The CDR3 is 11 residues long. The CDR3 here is CSARGEPKQFF. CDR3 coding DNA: TGCAGTGCTCGTGGGGAGCCGAAGCAGTTCTTC.

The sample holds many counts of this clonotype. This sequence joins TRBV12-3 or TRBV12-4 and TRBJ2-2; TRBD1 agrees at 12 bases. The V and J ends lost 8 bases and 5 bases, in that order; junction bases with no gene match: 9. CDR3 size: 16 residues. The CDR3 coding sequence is TGTGCCAGCGGAGGTGGGACAGGGGGCCGAACCGGGGAGCTGTTTTTT. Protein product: CASGGGTGGRTGELFF.

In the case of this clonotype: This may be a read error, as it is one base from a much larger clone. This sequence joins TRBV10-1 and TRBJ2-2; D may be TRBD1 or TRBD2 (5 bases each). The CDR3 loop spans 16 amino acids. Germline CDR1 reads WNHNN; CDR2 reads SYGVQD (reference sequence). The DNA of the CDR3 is TGCGCCAGAAGGCCAGGACATGGGACGAAAACCGGGGAGCTGTTTTTT. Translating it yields CARRPGHGTKTGELFF.

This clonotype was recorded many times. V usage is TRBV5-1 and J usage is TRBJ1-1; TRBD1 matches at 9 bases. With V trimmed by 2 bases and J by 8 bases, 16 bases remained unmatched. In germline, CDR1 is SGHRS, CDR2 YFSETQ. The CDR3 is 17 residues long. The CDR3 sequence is CASSLPGTDRGRMEAFF. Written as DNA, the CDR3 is TGCGCCAGCAGCTTACCCGGCACAGACAGGGGGAGGATGGAAGCTTTCTTT.

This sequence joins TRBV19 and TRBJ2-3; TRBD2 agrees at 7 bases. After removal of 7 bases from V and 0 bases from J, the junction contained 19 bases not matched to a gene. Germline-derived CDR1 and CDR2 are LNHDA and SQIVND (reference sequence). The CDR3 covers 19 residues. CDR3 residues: CASTLRAAGLGISTDTQYF. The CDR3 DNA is TGTGCCAGTACCCTGCGAGCAGCGGGATTAGGTATAAGCACAGATACGCAGTATTTT.

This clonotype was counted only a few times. The CDR3 sequence: CASSVGGTQYF. The CDR3 DNA is TGTGCCAGCAGCGTAGGAGGGACCCAGTACTTC. J is TRBJ2-5 and V is TRBV9; D gene uncertain. The V and J ends lost 0 bases and 7 bases respectively, with 4 bases between them. The germline V gene has CDR1 SGDLS and CDR2 YYNGEE. This CDR3 spans 11 amino acids.

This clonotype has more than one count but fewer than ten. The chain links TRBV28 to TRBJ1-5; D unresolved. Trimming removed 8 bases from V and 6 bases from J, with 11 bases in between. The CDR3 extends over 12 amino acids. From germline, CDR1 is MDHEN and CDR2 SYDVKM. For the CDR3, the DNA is TGTGCCAGCGGAGGGTCGGCTCAGCCCCAGCATTTT. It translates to CASGGSAQPQHF.

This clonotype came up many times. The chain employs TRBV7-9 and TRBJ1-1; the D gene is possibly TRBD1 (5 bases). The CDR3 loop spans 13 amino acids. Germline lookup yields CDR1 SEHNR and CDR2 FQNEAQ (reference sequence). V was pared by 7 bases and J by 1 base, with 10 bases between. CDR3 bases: TGTGCCAGCACCACAGGAGAGAACACTGAAGCTTTCTTT. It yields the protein CASTTGENTEAFF. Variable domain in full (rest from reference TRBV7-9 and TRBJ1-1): DTGVSQNPRHKITKRGQNVTFRCDPISEHNRLYWYRQTLGQGPEFLTYFQNEAQLEKSRLLSDRFSAERPKGSFSTLEIQRTEQGDSAMYLCASTTGENTEAFFGQGTRLTVV.

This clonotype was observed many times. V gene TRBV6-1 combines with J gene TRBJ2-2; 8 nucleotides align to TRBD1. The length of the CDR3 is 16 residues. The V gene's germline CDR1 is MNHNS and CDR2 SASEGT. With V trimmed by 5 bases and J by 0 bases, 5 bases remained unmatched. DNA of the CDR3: TGTGCCAGCAGTAAAGGACAGGGAACGAACACCGGGGAGCTGTTTTTT. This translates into CASSKGQGTNTGELFF.

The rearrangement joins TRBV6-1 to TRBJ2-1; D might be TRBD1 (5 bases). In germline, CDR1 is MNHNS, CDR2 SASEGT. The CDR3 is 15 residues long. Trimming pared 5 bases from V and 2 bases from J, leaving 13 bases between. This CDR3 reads CASSRPGQAYNEQFF. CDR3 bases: TGTGCCAGCAGTCGCCCAGGGCAAGCCTACAATGAGCAGTTCTTC.

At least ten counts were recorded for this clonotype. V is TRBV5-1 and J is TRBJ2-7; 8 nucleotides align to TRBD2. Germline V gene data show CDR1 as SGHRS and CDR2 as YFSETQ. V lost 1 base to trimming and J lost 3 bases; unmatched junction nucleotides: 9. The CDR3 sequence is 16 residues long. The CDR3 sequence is CASSLSEVAGRYEQYF. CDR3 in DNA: TGCGCCAGCAGCTTGTCCGAGGTAGCGGGACGCTACGAGCAGTACTTC.

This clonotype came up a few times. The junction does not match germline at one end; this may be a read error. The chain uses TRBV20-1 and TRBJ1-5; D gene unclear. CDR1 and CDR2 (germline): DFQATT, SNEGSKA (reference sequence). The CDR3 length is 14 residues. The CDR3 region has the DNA TGCAGTGGTAGACCTCGAGGTAGCAATCAGCCCCAGCATTTT. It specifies CSGRPRGSNQPQHF.

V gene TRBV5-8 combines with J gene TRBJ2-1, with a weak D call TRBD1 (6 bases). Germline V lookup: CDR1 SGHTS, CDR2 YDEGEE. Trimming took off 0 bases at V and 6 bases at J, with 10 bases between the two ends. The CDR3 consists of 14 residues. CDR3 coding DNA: TGTGCCAGCAGCTTGGGAGACAGGCCCAATGAGCAGTTCTTC. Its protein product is CASSLGDRPNEQFF. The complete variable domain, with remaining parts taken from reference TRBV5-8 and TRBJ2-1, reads EAGVTQSPTHLIKTRGQQATLRCSPISGHTSVYWYQQALGLGLQFLLWYDEGEERNRGNFPPRFSGRQFPNYSSELNVNALELEDSALYLCASSLGDRPNEQFFGPGTRLTVL.

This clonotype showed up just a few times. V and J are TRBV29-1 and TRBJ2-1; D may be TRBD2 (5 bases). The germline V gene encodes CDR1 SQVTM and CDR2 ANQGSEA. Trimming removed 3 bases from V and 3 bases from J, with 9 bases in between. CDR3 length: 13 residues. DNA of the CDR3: TGCAGCGTTGATGGAGGAGTCTACAATGAGCAGTTCTTC. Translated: CSVDGGVYNEQFF.